The clone carrying this T cell receptor beta chain has just a few counts. This specimen comes from a study of T-cell reconstitution after alpha-beta-depleted transplantation in children. Germline loops: CDR1 ENHRY, CDR2 SYGVKD. Deletions cut 8 bases from V and 8 bases from J, with 24 bases between. This CDR3 has 16 residues. Molecular barcoding with unique molecular identifiers was used for the TCRbeta library. A single record per CDR3 protein comes from TCRdb applying MiXCR to the PCR reads. The sample yields roughly 200,000 distinct CDR3 sequences, approximately 14% seen once. This sequence originates from a human donor who donated a stem cell graft to a child with acute lymphoblastic leukemia. Material: PBMCs from the stem cell graft donor, obtained from the stem cell graft. V gene TRBV10-3 combines with J gene TRBJ1-4; no clear D. CDR3 loop: CAIGEVPDMGEEKLFF. The CDR3 coding sequence is TGTGCCATCGGGGAAGTACCCGACATGGGAGAGGAAAAACTGTTTTTT.